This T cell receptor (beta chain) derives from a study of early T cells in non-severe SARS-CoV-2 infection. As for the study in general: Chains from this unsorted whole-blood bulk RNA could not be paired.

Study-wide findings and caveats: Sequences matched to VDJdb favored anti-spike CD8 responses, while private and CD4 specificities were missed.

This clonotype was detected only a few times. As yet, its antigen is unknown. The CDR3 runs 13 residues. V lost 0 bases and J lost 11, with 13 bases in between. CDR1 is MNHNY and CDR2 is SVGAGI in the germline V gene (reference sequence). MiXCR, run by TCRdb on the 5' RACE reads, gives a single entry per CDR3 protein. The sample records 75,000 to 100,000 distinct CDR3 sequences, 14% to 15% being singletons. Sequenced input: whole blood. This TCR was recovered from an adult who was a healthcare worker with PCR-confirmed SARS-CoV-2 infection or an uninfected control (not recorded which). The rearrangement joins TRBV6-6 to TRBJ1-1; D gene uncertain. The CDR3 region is CASSYSNTPMAFF. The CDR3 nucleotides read TGTGCCAGCAGTTACTCGAACACGCCGATGGCTTTCTTT.